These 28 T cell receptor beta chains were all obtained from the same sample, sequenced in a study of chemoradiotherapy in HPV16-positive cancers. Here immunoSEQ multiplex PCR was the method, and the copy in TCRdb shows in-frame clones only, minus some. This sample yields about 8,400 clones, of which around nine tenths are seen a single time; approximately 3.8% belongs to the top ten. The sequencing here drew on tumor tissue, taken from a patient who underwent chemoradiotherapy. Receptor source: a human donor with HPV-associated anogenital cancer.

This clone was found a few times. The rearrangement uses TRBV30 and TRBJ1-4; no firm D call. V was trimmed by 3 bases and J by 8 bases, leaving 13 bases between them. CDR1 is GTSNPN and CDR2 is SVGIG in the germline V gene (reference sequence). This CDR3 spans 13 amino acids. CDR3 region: CAWSAGSDEKLFF. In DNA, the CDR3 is TGTGCCTGGAGCGCTGGGAGTGACGAAAAACTGTTTTTT.

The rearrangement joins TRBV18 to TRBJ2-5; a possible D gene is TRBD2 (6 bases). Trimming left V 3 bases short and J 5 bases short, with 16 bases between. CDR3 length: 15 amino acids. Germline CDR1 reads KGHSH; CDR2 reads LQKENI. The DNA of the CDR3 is TGTGCCAGCTCACCGCGGACGGGGGTCGGGGAGACCCAGTACTTC. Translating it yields CASSPRTGVGETQYF.

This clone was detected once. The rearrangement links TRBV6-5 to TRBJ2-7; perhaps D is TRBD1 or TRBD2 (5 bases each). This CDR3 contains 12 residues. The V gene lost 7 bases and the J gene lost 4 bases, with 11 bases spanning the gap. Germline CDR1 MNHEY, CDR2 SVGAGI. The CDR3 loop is CASTRDGYEQYF. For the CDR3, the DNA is TGTGCCAGCACCCGGGACGGATACGAGCAGTACTTC.

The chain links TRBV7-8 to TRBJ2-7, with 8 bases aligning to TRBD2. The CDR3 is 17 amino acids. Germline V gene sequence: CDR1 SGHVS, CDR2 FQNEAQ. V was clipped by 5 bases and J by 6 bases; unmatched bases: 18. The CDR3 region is CASSPPGGGRGMGEQYF. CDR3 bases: TGTGCCAGCAGCCCCCCCGGGGGGGGGAGAGGCATGGGCGAGCAGTACTTC.

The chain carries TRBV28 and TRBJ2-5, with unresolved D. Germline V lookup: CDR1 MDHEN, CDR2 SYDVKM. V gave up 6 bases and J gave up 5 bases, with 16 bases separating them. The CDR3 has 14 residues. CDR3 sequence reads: CASSSSGPMETQYF. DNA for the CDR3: TGTGCCAGCAGCTCCTCCGGGCCCATGGAGACCCAGTACTTC.

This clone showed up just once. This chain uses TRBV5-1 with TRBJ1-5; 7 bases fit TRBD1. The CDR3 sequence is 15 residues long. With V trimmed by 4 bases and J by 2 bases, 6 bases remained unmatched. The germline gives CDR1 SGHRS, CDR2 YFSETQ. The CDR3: CASSETGSGNQPQHF. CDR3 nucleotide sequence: TGCGCCAGCAGCGAGACAGGGTCTGGCAATCAGCCCCAGCATTTT.

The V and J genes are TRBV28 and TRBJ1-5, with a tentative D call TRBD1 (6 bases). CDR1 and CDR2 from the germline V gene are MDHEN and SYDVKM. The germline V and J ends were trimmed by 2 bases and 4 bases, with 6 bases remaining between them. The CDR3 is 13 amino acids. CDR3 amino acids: CASSLDRNQPQHF. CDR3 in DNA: TGTGCCAGCAGTTTAGACAGGAATCAGCCCCAGCATTTT.

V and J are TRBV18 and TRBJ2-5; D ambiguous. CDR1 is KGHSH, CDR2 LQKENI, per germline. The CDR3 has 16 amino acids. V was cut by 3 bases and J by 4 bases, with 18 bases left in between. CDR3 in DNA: TGTGCCAGCTCACCCGTTCCAGGCTCACTACTAGAGACCCAGTACTTC. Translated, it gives CASSPVPGSLLETQYF.

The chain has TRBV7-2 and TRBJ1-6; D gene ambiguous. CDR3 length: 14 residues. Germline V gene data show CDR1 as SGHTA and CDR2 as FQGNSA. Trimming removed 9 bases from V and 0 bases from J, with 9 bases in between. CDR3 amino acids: CASRWSSYNSPLHF. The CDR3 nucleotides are TGTGCCAGTCGATGGAGCTCCTATAATTCACCCCTCCACTTT.

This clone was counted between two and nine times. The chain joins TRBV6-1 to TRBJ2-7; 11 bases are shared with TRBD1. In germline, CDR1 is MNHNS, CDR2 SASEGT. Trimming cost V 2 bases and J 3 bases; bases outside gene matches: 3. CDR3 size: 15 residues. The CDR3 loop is CASSELGTGGYEQYF. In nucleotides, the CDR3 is TGTGCCAGCAGTGAACTAGGGACAGGGGGCTACGAGCAGTACTTC.

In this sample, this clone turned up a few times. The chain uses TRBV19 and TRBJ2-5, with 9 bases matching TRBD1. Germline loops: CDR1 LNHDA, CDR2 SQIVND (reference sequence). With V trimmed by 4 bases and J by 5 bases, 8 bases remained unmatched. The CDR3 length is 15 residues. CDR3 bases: TGTGCCAGTAGTAGAATACAGGGGGCGGGGGAGACCCAGTACTTC. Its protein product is CASSRIQGAGETQYF.

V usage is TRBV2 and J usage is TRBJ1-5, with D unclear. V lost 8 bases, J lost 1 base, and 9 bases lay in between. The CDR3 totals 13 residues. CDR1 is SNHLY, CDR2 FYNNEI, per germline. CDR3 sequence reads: CASQPESNQPQHF. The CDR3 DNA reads TGTGCCAGCCAGCCTGAAAGCAATCAGCCCCAGCATTTT.

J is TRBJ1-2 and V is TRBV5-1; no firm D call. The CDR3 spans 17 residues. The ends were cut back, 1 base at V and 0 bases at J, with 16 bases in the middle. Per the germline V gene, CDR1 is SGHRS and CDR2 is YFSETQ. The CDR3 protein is CASSLSPGPGANYGYTF. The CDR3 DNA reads TGCGCCAGCAGCTTGAGTCCAGGCCCCGGTGCTAACTATGGCTACACCTTC.

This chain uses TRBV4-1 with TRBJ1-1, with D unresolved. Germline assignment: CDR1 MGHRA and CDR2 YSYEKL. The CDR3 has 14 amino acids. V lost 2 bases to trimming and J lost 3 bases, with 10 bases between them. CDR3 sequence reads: CASSQTDADTEAFF. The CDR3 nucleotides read TGCGCCAGCAGCCAAACTGACGCGGACACTGAAGCTTTCTTT.

The CDR3 region is CASSDPTSGSLATQYF. The CDR3 DNA sequence: TGTGCCAGTAGTGACCCGACTAGCGGGAGTTTAGCTACGCAGTATTTT. J is TRBJ2-3 and V is TRBV19, with 12 bases aligning to TRBD2. V shed 5 bases and J 8 bases; nucleotides not matched to a gene: 11. The CDR3 runs to 16 residues. CDR1 and CDR2 (germline): LNHDA, SQIVND (reference sequence).

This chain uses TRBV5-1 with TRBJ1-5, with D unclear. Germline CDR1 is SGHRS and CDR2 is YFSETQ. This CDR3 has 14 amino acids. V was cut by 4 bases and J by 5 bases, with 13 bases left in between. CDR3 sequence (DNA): TGCGCCAGCAGCGTGGACTCGACGGATCAGCCCCAGCATTTT. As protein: CASSVDSTDQPQHF.

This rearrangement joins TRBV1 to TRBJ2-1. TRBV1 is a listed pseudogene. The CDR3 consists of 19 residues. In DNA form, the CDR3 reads TGCACCAGCAGCCAAGATTATGAGGGGAAGGGGATCTCCTACAATGAGCAGTTCTTC. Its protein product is CTSSQDYEGKGISYNEQFF.

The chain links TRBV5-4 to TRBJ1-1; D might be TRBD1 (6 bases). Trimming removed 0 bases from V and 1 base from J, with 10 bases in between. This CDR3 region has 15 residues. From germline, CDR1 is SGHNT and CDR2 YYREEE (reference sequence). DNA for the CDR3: TGTGCCAGCAGCTTGGCTGGGGGCGGGAACACTGAAGCTTTCTTT. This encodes CASSLAGGGNTEAFF.

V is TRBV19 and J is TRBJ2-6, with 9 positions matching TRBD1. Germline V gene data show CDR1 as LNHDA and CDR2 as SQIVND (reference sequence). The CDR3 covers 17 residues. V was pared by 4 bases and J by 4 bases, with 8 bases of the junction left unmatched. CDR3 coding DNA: TGTGCCAGTAGTAGATCACAGGGGGCGCAAGGGGCCAACGTCCTGACTTTC. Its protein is CASSRSQGAQGANVLTF.

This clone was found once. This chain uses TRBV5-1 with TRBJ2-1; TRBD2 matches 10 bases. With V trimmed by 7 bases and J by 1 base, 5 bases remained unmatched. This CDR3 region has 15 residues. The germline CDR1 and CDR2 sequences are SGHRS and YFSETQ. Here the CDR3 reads CASALTSGSYNEQFF. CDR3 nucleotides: TGCGCCAGCGCGCTGACTAGCGGGTCCTACAATGAGCAGTTCTTC.

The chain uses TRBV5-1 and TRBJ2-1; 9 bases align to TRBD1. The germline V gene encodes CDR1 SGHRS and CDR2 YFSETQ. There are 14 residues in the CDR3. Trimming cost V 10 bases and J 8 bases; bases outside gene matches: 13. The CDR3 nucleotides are TGCGCCTGCGGGGTACAGGGGGCCGTCGATGAGCAGTTCTTC. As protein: CACGVQGAVDEQFF.

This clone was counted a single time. This chain's CDR3 is CASSPLEGSYNEQFF. The CDR3 DNA follows: TGTGCCAGCTCACCACTGGAGGGCTCCTACAATGAGCAGTTCTTC. The V and J genes are TRBV18 and TRBJ2-1, with a possible D match to TRBD2 (6 bases). The CDR3 runs to 15 residues. Trimming shortened V by 1 base and J by 0 bases, and 7 bases separated the two germline ends. Germline CDR1 and CDR2: KGHSH and LQKENI.

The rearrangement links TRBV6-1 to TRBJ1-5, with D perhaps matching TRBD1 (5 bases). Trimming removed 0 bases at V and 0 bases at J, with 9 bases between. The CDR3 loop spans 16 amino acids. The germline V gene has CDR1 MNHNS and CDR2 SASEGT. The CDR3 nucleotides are TGTGCCAGCAGTGAAGCAAGCAGGGTTAGCAATCAGCCCCAGCATTTT. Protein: CASSEASRVSNQPQHF.

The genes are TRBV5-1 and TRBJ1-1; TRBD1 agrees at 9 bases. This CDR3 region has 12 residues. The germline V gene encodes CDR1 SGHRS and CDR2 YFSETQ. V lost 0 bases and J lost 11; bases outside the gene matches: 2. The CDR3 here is CASSLGDRAAFF. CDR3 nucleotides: TGCGCCAGCAGCTTGGGGGACAGGGCCGCTTTCTTT.

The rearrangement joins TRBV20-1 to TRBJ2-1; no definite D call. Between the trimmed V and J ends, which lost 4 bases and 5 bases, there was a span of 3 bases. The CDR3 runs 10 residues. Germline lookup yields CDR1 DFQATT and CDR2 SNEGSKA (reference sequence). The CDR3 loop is CSAIDNEQFF. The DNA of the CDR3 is TGCAGTGCTATTGACAATGAGCAGTTCTTC.

The CDR3 DNA sequence: TGTGCCAGCAGTTTAGACGGAGAGTACCAAGAGACCCAGTACTTC. It yields the protein CASSLDGEYQETQYF. This chain uses TRBV28 with TRBJ2-5; D gene uncertain. V shed 2 bases and J shed 0 bases, with 10 bases lying between them. Germline loops: CDR1 MDHEN, CDR2 SYDVKM. CDR3 length equals 15 residues.

The CDR3 is CASSLYRGTEAFF. CDR3 DNA sequence: TGTGCCAGCAGTCTTTACAGGGGAACTGAAGCTTTCTTT. The rearrangement uses TRBV27 and TRBJ1-1; TRBD1 matches 7 bases. V shed 5 bases, J shed 5 bases, and the junction held 5 bases outside the gene matches. The CDR3 extends over 13 amino acids. Germline CDR1 and CDR2: MNHEY and SMNVEV (reference sequence).

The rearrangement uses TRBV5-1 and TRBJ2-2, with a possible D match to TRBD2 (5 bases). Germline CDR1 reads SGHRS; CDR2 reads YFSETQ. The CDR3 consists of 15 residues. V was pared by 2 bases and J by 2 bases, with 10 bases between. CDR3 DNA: TGCGCCAGCAGCTTAGCTAGCCGAAACACCGGGGAGCTGTTTTTT. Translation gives CASSLASRNTGELFF. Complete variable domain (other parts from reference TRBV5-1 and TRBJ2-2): KAGVTQTPRYLIKTRGQQVTLSCSPISGHRSVSWYQQTPGQGLQFLFEYFSETQRNKGNFPGRFSGRQFSNSRSEMNVSTLELGDSALYLCASSLASRNTGELFFGEGSRLTVL.